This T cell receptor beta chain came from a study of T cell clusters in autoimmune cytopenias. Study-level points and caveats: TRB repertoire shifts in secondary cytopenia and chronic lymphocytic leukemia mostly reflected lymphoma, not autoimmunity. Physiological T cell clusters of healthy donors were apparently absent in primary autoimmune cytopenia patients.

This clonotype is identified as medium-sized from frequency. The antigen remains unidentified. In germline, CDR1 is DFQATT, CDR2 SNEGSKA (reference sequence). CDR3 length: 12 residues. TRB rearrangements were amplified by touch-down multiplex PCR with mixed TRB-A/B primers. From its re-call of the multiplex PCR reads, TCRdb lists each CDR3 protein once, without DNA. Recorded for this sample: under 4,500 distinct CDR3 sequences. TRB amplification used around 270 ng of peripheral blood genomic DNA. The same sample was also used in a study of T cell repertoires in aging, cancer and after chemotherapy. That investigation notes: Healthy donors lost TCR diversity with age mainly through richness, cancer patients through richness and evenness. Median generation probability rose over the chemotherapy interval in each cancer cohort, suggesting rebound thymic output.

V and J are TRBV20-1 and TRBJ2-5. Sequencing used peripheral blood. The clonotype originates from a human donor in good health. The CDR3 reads CSARKTPETQYF.